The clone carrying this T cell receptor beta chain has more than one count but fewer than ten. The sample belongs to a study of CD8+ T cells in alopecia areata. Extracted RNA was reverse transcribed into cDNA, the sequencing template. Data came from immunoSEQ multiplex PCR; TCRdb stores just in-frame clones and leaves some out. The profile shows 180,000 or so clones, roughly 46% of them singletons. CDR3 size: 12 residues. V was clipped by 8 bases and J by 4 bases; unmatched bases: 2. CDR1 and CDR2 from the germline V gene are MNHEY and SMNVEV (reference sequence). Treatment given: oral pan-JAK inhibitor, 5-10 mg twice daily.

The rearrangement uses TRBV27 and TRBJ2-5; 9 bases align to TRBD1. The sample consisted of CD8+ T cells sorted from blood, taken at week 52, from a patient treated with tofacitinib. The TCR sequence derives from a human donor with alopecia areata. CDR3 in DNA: TGTGCCAGCCGGACAGGGGTAGAGACCCAGTACTTC. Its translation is CASRTGVETQYF.